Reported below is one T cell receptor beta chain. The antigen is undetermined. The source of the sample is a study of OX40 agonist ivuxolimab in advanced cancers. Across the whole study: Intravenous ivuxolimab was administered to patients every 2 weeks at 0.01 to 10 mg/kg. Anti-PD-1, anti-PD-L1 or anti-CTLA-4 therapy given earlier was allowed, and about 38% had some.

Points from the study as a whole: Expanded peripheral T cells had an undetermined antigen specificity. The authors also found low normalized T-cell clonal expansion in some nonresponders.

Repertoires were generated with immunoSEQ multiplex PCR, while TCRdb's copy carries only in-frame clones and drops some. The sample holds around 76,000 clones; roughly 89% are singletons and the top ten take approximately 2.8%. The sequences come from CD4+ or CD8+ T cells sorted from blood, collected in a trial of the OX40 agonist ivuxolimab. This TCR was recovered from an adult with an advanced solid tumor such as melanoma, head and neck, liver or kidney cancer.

The CDR3 region is CASSLTGGANIQYF. The CDR3 DNA sequence: TGTGCCAGCAGCTTGACAGGGGGGGCAAACATTCAGTACTTC. The chain has TRBV27 and TRBJ2-4; the match to TRBD1 covers 9 bases. V trimming: 6 bases; J trimming: 6 bases; junction bases outside the gene matches: 6. The germline gives CDR1 MNHEY, CDR2 SMNVEV (reference sequence). This CDR3 has 14 residues.